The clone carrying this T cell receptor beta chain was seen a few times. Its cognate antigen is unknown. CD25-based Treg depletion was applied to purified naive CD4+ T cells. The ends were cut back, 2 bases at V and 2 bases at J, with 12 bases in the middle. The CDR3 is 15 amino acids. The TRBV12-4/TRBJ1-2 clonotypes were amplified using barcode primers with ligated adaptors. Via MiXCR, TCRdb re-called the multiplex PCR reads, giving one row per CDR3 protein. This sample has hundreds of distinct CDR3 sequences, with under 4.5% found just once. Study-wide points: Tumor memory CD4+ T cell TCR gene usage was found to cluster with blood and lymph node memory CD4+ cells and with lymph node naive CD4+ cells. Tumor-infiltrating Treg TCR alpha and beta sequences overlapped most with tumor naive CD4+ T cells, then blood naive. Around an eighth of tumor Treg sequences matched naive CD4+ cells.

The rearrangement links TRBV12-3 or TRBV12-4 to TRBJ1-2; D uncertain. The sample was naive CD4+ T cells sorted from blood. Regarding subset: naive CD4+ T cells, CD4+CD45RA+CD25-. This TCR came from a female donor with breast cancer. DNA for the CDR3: TGTGCCAGCAGTTTAAGGTGGCAGCTAAACTATGGCTACACCTTC. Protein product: CASSLRWQLNYGYTF.